One T cell receptor (beta chain) is described in this entry. Its binding antigen is unknown. No quality values exist for individual bases; no much larger clone is one base distant. This sample was taken from a study of T cell repertoires in cytomegalovirus infection (dated by TCRdb to the late 2010s). About the study as a whole: Because public TCR beta signatures pointed to carriage of CMV infection together with the matching HLA type, the HLA type of each donor mattered for the analysis.

What the work shows at the level of the full study, not this receptor alone: In the ex vivo response, HLA-C-restricted CMV-specific TCR beta clonotypes were dominant, and in two of eight donors the single most frequent clonotype came from this HLA-C-restricted group. In both this cohort and an independent cohort of 300 to 450 donors, the cumulative frequency of public TCR beta family members distinguished carriers of CMV infection plus the relevant HLA type.

Instrument on record: Illumina HiSeq 1500. TCRdb reanalyzed the raw reads on its own, using fastp at Q25 for trimming and MiXCR for clone calling, and kept in-frame beta chains. Entries are consolidated by CDR3 protein sequence, retaining the most common genes and DNA. The sample profile shows over 150,000 distinct CDR3 sequences; 15% to 20% of them were found once. The ten largest make up approximately 25% of the sample. The germline V gene specifies WSHSY as CDR1 and SAAADI as CDR2. The CDR3 covers 14 residues, taking in both the cysteine and the phenylalanine. Only the CDR3 part of the read is kept: 42 bases, read in frame from the first base. V and J lose 9 bases and 0 bases, and a span of 9 bases separates them.

The V gene is TRBV10-2 and the J gene is TRBJ2-6, with the identity of the D gene unclear. The TCR sequence derives from a human donor in good health (CMV status not recorded). Some clones in this sample may be carry-over from other donors' samples. The sample consisted of CD8+ T cells from PBMCs. The DNA reads as follows: TGCGCCAGTCAAGGAAGCTCTGGGGCCAACGTCCTGACTTTC. It encodes CASQGSSGANVLTF.